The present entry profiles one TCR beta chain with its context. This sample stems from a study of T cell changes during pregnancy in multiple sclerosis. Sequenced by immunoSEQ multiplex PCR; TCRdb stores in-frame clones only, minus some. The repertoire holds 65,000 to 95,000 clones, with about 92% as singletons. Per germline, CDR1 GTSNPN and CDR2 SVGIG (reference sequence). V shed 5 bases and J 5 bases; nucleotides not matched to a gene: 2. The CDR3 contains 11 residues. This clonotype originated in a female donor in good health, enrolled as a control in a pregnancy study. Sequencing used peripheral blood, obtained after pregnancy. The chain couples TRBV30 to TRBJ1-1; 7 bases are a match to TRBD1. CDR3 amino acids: CAWGRGTEAFF. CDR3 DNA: TGTGCCTGGGGCAGGGGGACTGAAGCTTTCTTT.